Listed here are 17 T cell receptor beta chains from one sample, sequenced in a study of blood T cell repertoires in COVID-19. Sequenced by immunoSEQ multiplex PCR; TCRdb stores in-frame clones only, minus some. Altogether some 400,000 clones are present, around 90% being singletons, with the ten largest covering less than 3.5%. Material: peripheral blood. The receptors originated from a human donor in a cohort sampled during active COVID-19.

The rearrangement uses TRBV9 and TRBJ2-1; D gene unclear. The CDR3 is 15 amino acids. Per germline, CDR1 SGDLS and CDR2 YYNGEE. With 4 bases removed from V and 0 bases from J, the gap between germline ends came to 11 bases. This CDR3 reads CASSPGRSSYNEQFF. The CDR3 DNA follows: TGTGCCAGCAGCCCTGGGCGAAGCTCCTACAATGAGCAGTTCTTC.

The DNA of the CDR3 is TGTGCCAGCAGCTCTGACAGGGGCTCTGGGGCCAACGTCCTGACTTTC. It codes for CASSSDRGSGANVLTF. This chain links TRBV5-5 with TRBJ2-6, with 8 bases lining up with TRBD1. The V gene's germline CDR1 is SGHKS and CDR2 YYEKEE (reference sequence). The trim removed 3 bases at V and 0 bases at J, leaving 2 bases unmatched. There are 16 residues in the CDR3. Based on the CDR3 plus reference TRBV5-5 and TRBJ2-6, the full variable domain is DAGVTQSPTHLIKTRGQQVTLRCSPISGHKSVSWYQQVLGQGPQFIFQYYEKEERGRGNFPDRFSARQFPNYSSELNVNALLLGDSALYLCASSSDRGSGANVLTFGAGSRLTVL.

The rearrangement joins TRBV7-3 to TRBJ2-4, with D possibly being TRBD2 (7 bases). This CDR3 spans 15 amino acids. Germline CDR1 and CDR2: SGHTA and FQGTGA. V shed 5 bases and J shed 7 bases, with 18 bases lying between them. The CDR3 DNA follows: TGTGCCAGCAGCCCCCGTGGGGGGGCGGGGAACATTCAGTACTTC. It codes for CASSPRGGAGNIQYF. The whole variable domain, filled in from reference TRBV7-3 and TRBJ2-4, reads GAGVSQTPSNKVTEKGKYVELRCDPISGHTALYWYRQSLGQGPEFLIYFQGTGAADDSGLPNDRFFAVRPEGSVSTLKIQRTERGDSAVYLCASSPRGGAGNIQYFGAGTRLSVL.

The chain's CDR3 is CASSIQQGLMNTEAFF. CDR3 DNA: TGTGCCAGCAGCATCCAACAGGGGTTGATGAACACTGAAGCTTTCTTT. The chain combines TRBV7-2 with TRBJ1-1; 7 nucleotides line up with TRBD1. The V segment lost 5 bases and the J segment 0 bases; nucleotides outside the gene matches: 9. Germline CDR1 is SGHTA and CDR2 is FQGNSA. The CDR3 runs to 16 residues.

This chain uses TRBV4-1 with TRBJ1-4, with D perhaps TRBD1 (6 bases). The CDR3 runs to 15 residues. The germline V and J ends were trimmed by 0 bases and 6 bases, with 11 bases remaining between them. Germline lookup yields CDR1 MGHRA and CDR2 YSYEKL. The CDR3 nucleotides are TGCGCCAGCAGCCAAGACCGACAGGATGATGAAAAACTGTTTTTT. Translating gives CASSQDRQDDEKLFF.

The CDR3 nucleotides are TGCAGCGTCCGGCATAACCTAAGACTAGCTGAGGTGACCCAGTACTTC. Translation: CSVRHNLRLAEVTQYF. The rearrangement uses TRBV29-1 and TRBJ2-5; 7 bases fit TRBD2. J lost 7 bases, V lost 6 bases, and 20 bases had no gene match. Germline-derived CDR1 and CDR2 are SQVTM and ANQGSEA. The CDR3 covers 16 residues.

The rearrangement links TRBV4-1 to TRBJ1-2; 7 nucleotides match TRBD1. The CDR3 spans 16 residues. CDR1 is MGHRA, CDR2 YSYEKL, per germline. V shed 2 bases and J 0 bases; nucleotides not matched to a gene: 6. CDR3 region: CASSQPFRGSNYGYTF. The CDR3 DNA reads as TGCGCCAGCAGCCAACCATTCAGGGGGTCTAACTATGGCTACACCTTC.

The CDR3 reads CAWRGRTGNNLKRAFF. Written as DNA, the CDR3 is TGTGCCTGGAGAGGAAGAACGGGAAACAATCTCAAGCGAGCTTTCTTT. The genes are TRBV30 and TRBJ1-1, with D hard to call. The CDR3 is 16 residues long. Per germline, CDR1 GTSNPN and CDR2 SVGIG (reference sequence). Trimming removed 3 bases from V and 10 bases from J, with 27 bases in between.

The chain uses TRBV11-3 and TRBJ2-1; 12 bases fit TRBD2. In germline, CDR1 is SGHNT, CDR2 YENEEA. The CDR3 runs 14 residues. V trimming: 3 bases; J trimming: 7 bases; junction bases outside the gene matches: 1. The CDR3 reads CASSFTSGRNEQFF. CDR3 bases: TGTGCCAGCAGCTTTACTAGCGGGAGGAATGAGCAGTTCTTC.

This clone turned up a few times. J is TRBJ1-1 and V is TRBV11-2; 7 nucleotides line up with TRBD1. CDR3 length: 14 amino acids. In germline, CDR1 is SGHAT, CDR2 FQNNGV. The V and J ends lost 7 bases and 1 base, in that order; junction bases with no gene match: 6. Written as DNA, the CDR3 is TGTGCCAGCACCAGGGGGGCGGAGAACACTGAAGCTTTCTTT. This gives the protein CASTRGAENTEAFF.

V and J are TRBV3-1 (or the pseudogene TRBV3-2) and TRBJ1-1, with 8 bases lining up with TRBD1. The CDR3 runs 17 residues. CDR1 is LGHDT and CDR2 is YNNKEL in the germline V gene (reference sequence). With V trimmed by 4 bases and J by 7 bases, 17 bases remained unmatched. The CDR3: CASSLGQGVTQGIEAFF. CDR3 nucleotide sequence: TGTGCCAGCAGCCTCGGACAGGGTGTAACACAAGGGATTGAAGCTTTCTTT.

This clone has only one observation. The V call is TRBV28, the J call TRBJ1-1; weak D call: TRBD1 (6 bases). Between the trimmed V and J ends, which lost 6 bases and 4 bases, there was a span of 18 bases. The germline V gene encodes CDR1 MDHEN and CDR2 SYDVKM. The CDR3 totals 15 residues. The CDR3 protein is CASRRARGGGTEAFF. The CDR3 bases are TGTGCCAGCAGACGCGCCCGGGGGGGCGGCACTGAAGCTTTCTTT.

The chain is built from TRBV25-1 and TRBJ1-4, with 10 positions matching TRBD1. With 2 bases clipped from V and 6 bases from J, the junction kept 0 bases outside the gene matches. Germline V gene data show CDR1 as MGHDK and CDR2 as SYGVNS. The CDR3 is 14 residues long. The CDR3 DNA reads as TGTGCCAGCAGTGAAGGACAGGGGGATGAAAAACTGTTTTTT. Translated: CASSEGQGDEKLFF.

This clone was seen just once. This chain joins TRBV7-8 and TRBJ2-3, with 13 bases aligning to TRBD2. CDR3 length equals 15 residues. Germline CDR1 and CDR2: SGHVS and FQNEAQ. V was pared by 5 bases and J by 8 bases, with 7 bases of the junction left unmatched. The DNA for the CDR3 is TGTGCCAGCAGCATCGGGACTAGCGGGGAGGGTACGCAGTATTTT. It specifies CASSIGTSGEGTQYF.

J is TRBJ2-1 and V is TRBV6-1; D is ambiguous. Trimming took 2 bases from V and 9 from J, leaving 17 bases between them. This CDR3 comprises 15 residues. Germline CDR1 and CDR2: MNHNS and SASEGT. The DNA for the CDR3 is TGTGCCAGCAGTGAAAGGAGAGGTCAGTTCGGTGAGCAGTTCTTC. Encoded protein: CASSERRGQFGEQFF.

The chain couples TRBV5-1 to TRBJ2-7, with TRBD1 matching over 7 bases. Germline values: CDR1 SGHRS, CDR2 YFSETQ. CDR3 length equals 14 residues. V lost 5 bases to trimming and J lost 3 bases; unmatched junction nucleotides: 8. The CDR3 spells CASSFSRDSYEQYF. In nucleotides, the CDR3 is TGCGCCAGCAGTTTCTCCCGGGACAGCTACGAGCAGTACTTC.

The gene calls are TRBV10-3 and TRBJ2-5; 7 bases match TRBD1. The CDR3 is made up of 16 amino acids. Germline CDR1 reads ENHRY; CDR2 reads SYGVKD. The ends lost 6 bases at V and 0 bases at J; junction bases unmatched: 10. CDR3 coding DNA: TGTGCCATCAGGGGGTCACAGGGGACCGACCAAGAGACCCAGTACTTC. This encodes CAIRGSQGTDQETQYF.